What follows are 13 T cell receptor beta chains derived from one specimen sequenced in a study of T-cell memory formation after mild COVID-19. TCRdb re-derived calls from the 5' RACE reads in MiXCR, one entry per CDR3 protein. The sample has 65,000 to 95,000 distinct CDR3 sequences; around 13% are singletons. The sequencing sample was made of PBMCs or a T cell subset sorted from them (not recorded which). These receptors were collected from a young man who had mild COVID-19 (a few samples of this study predate the infection). Cell type and time point are not known.

In this sample, this clonotype turned up a few times. The chain has TRBV5-5 and TRBJ2-3; D is uncertain. Germline V gene data show CDR1 as SGHKS and CDR2 as YYEKEE (reference sequence). The CDR3 consists of 15 residues. Trimming took off 1 base at V and 0 bases at J, with 9 bases between the two ends. DNA of the CDR3: TGTGCCAGCAGCTTGCAGCCAGGCAGCACAGATACGCAGTATTTT. Translation: CASSLQPGSTDTQYF.

This clonotype was recorded at least ten times. This chain joins TRBV10-1 and TRBJ2-7, with 9 bases aligning to TRBD1. V shed 0 bases, J shed 6 bases, and the junction held 3 bases outside the gene matches. This CDR3 contains 14 residues. Looked up from germline, CDR1 is WNHNN and CDR2 is SYGVQD (reference sequence). DNA of the CDR3: TGCGCCAGCAGTGAGTCGGGACAGGGAGGCGAGCAGTACTTC. Translation gives CASSESGQGGEQYF.

This clonotype was seen a handful of times. The chain carries TRBV29-1 and TRBJ2-2, with 12 bases that match TRBD2. The V gene's germline CDR1 is SQVTM and CDR2 ANQGSEA. V was clipped by 6 bases and J by 6 bases; unmatched bases: 2. CDR3 length equals 13 residues. CDR3 DNA sequence: TGCAGCGTGGCTAGCGGGGGGGCCGGGGAGCTGTTTTTT. This sequence encodes CSVASGGAGELFF.

The chain links TRBV29-1 to TRBJ2-5; D is perhaps TRBD1 or TRBD2 (5 bases each). Germline CDR1 and CDR2: SQVTM and ANQGSEA. CDR3 length equals 16 residues. Trimming removed 5 bases from V and 2 bases from J, with 21 bases in between. CDR3 in DNA: TGCAGCGTTCTAGGAGGACCGGACATAGAGCAAGAGACCCAGTACTTC. Residues: CSVLGGPDIEQETQYF.

This clonotype was seen a handful of times. The J gene is TRBJ1-2, the V gene TRBV7-9; D is unclear. Trimming removed 1 base from V and 0 bases from J, with 6 bases in between. Germline V gives CDR1 SEHNR, CDR2 FQNEAQ (reference sequence). CDR3 size: 14 residues. DNA of the CDR3: TGTGCCAGCAGCTTAGGAGCCGCTAACTATGGCTACACCTTC. Protein: CASSLGAANYGYTF.

The chain joins TRBV11-2 to TRBJ2-5, with D perhaps matching TRBD1 (5 bases). This CDR3 contains 14 residues. Germline V gives CDR1 SGHAT, CDR2 FQNNGV. The germline V and J ends were trimmed by 5 bases and 1 base, with 11 bases remaining between them. The DNA of the CDR3 is TGTGCCAGCAGCCCTGGACATCGCCAAGAGACCCAGTACTTC. Its translation: CASSPGHRQETQYF.

The genes are TRBV7-2 and TRBJ1-2, with TRBD1 as a possible D gene (6 bases). The CDR3 consists of 15 residues. Trimming removed 2 bases at V and 3 bases at J, with 13 bases between. CDR1 SGHTA and CDR2 FQGNSA come from the germline V gene. The CDR3 sequence is CASSLWAGDDYGYTF. The CDR3 coding sequence is TGTGCCAGCAGCTTATGGGCAGGGGATGACTATGGCTACACCTTC.

The chain recombines TRBV6-5 with TRBJ2-2, with TRBD1 matching over 11 bases. Unmatched junction bases numbered 5, after V lost 1 base and J lost 7 bases. Germline CDR1 is MNHEY and CDR2 is SVGAGI. CDR3 length equals 16 residues. The DNA for the CDR3 is TGTGCCAGCAGTTACTTAGGACAGGGGGCCCACGGGGAGCTGTTTTTT. Translating gives CASSYLGQGAHGELFF.

This chain joins TRBV12-3 or TRBV12-4 and TRBJ2-5; D may be TRBD2 (6 bases). Trimming removed 5 bases from V and 3 bases from J, with 13 bases in between. The CDR3 extends over 14 amino acids. Here the CDR3 reads CASSPLAAEETQYF. In nucleotides, the CDR3 is TGTGCCAGCAGTCCTTTAGCGGCGGAAGAGACCCAGTACTTC.

This clonotype has a handful of counts. The chain has TRBV28 and TRBJ2-4, with D unresolved. V was pared by 1 base and J by 5 bases, with 9 bases between. The CDR3 contains 14 residues. CDR1 is MDHEN, CDR2 SYDVKM, per germline. For the CDR3, the DNA is TGTGCCAGCAGTTTATCAGGAGAGGAAAACATTCAGTACTTC. It encodes CASSLSGEENIQYF.

The chain has TRBV7-2 and TRBJ2-1; D might be TRBD2 (7 bases). Trimming pared 0 bases from V and 9 bases from J, leaving 15 bases between. CDR1 SGHTA and CDR2 FQGNSA come from the germline V gene. The CDR3 covers 15 residues. The CDR3 nucleotides read TGTGCCAGCAGCTTAGCGGAGGGGGGGACGGTTGAGCAGTTCTTC. Amino acid sequence: CASSLAEGGTVEQFF. The complete variable domain, with remaining parts taken from reference TRBV7-2 and TRBJ2-1, reads GAGVSQSPSNKVTEKGKDVELRCDPISGHTALYWYRQSLGQGLEFLIYFQGNSAPDKSGLPSDRFSAERTGGSVSTLTIQRTQQEDSAVYLCASSLAEGGTVEQFFGPGTRLTVL.

The chain recombines TRBV20-1 with TRBJ2-7, with D possibly TRBD1 on 6 matching bases. V shed 3 bases and J shed 2 bases, with 11 bases lying between them. Germline assignment: CDR1 DFQATT and CDR2 SNEGSKA (reference sequence). This CDR3 is built from 13 residues. The DNA of the CDR3 is TGCAGTGCTAGGGGGGCAACAACCTACGAGCAGTACGTC. Translation: CSARGATTYEQYV.

This clonotype has only a few counts. The chain carries TRBV6-2 or TRBV6-3 and TRBJ1-5; 9 bases are shared with TRBD1. Germline lookup yields CDR1 MNHEY and CDR2 SVGEGT. The CDR3 totals 14 residues. The ends lost 6 bases at V and 4 bases at J; junction bases unmatched: 4. CDR3 DNA: TGTGCCAGCAGGCCCGACAGGGGGAATCAGCCCCAGCATTTT. Encoded protein: CASRPDRGNQPQHF.